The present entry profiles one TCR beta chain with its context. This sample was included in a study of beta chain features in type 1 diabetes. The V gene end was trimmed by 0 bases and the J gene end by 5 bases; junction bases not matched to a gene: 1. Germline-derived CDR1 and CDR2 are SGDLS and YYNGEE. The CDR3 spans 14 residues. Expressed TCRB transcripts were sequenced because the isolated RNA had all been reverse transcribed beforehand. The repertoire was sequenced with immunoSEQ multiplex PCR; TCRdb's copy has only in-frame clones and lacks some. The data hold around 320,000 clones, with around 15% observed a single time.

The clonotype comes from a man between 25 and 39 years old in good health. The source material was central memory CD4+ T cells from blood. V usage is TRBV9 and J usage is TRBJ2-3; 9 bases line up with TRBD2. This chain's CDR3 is CASSVASGIDTQYF. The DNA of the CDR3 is TGTGCCAGCAGCGTAGCTAGCGGGATAGATACGCAGTATTTT.